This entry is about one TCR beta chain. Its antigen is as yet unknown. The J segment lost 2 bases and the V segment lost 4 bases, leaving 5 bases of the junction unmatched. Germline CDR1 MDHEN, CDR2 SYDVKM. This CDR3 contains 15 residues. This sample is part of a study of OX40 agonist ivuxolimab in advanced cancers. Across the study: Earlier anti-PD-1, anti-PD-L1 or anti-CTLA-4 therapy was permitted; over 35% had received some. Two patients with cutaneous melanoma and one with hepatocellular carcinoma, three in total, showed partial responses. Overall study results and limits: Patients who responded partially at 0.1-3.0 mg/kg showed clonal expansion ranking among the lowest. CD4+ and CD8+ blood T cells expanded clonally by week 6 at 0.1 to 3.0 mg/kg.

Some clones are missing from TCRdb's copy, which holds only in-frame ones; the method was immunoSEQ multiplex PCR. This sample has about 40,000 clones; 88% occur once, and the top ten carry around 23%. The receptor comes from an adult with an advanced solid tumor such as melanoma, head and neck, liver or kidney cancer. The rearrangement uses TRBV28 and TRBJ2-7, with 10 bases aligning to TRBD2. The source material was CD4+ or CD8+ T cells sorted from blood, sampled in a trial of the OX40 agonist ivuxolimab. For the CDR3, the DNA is TGTGCCAGCAGTTCCGGACTAGCGGCGACCTACGAGCAGTACTTC. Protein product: CASSSGLAATYEQYF.